Listed below are T cell receptor beta chains from one sample, sequenced in a study of blood T cell repertoires in COVID-19. Repertoires were generated with immunoSEQ multiplex PCR, while TCRdb's copy carries only in-frame clones and drops some. The sample shows 100,000 to 150,000 clones, roughly 91% of them seen only once. The sequencing input was peripheral blood. The origin of the receptors is a man between 60 and 70 years old with COVID-19, enrolled during active disease. Each CDR3 is given with its conserved first and last residue. The D gene is left open where the match is weak. Part of the rows lack a size; the others show once, few, many or a class for expanded clones.

v_call	cdr3_length	clone_size	d_call	j_call	cdr3_nt	cdr3_aa
TRBV10-2	14	.	TRBD1	TRBJ1-5	TGCGCCAGCAAATCGACAGGGCGGGATCAGCCCCAGCATTTT	CASKSTGRDQPQHF
TRBV5-1	16	few	TRBD2	TRBJ2-3	TGCGCCAGCAGCTTGGCTAGCGGGGGGTACACAGATACGCAGTATTTT	CASSLASGGYTDTQYF
TRBV13	14	.	TRBD1	TRBJ1-4	TGTGCCAGCAGCCTGGGGACAGTTAATGAAAAACTGTTTTTT	CASSLGTVNEKLFF
TRBV7-3	13	.	TRBD1	TRBJ2-3	TGTGCCAGCGGACAGGGTGGAGGAGATACGCAGTATTTT	CASGQGGGDTQYF
TRBV7-3	17	few	TRBD1	TRBJ2-2	TGTGCCAGCAGCGCTACCCGGGACAGGGCTTTAGGCGGGGAGCTGTTTTTT	CASSATRDRALGGELFF
TRBV6-5	14	.	.	TRBJ2-3	TGTGCCAGCAGTTACTCTGCCCGGACAGATACGCAGTATTTT	CASSYSARTDTQYF
TRBV28	16	few	.	TRBJ1-5	TGTGCCAGCAGTCCCAACAAATGGGAGGCGGAACAGCCCCAGCATTTT	CASSPNKWEAEQPQHF
TRBV29-1	14	.	.	TRBJ2-7	TGCAGCGTTGTAAACTTCGAGAGCTCCTACGAGCAGTACTTC	CSVVNFESSYEQYF
TRBV6-5	15	.	TRBD1	TRBJ1-6	TGTGCCAGCAGTTACGAGGGACAGGGGGGATCACCCCTCCACTTT	CASSYEGQGGSPLHF
TRBV5-8	13	.	.	TRBJ2-7	TGTGCCAGCAGCCCTACAGTGATCTACGAGCAGTACTTC	CASSPTVIYEQYF
TRBV19	14	.	TRBD1	TRBJ1-1	TGTGCCAGTAGTCAGGGGGCCGTGAACACTGAAGCTTTCTTT	CASSQGAVNTEAFF
TRBV18	12	.	.	TRBJ1-2	TGTGCCAGCTCACCCGGGTCGAATGGCTACACCTTC	CASSPGSNGYTF
TRBV4-2	13	once	.	TRBJ2-1	TGTGCCAGCAGCCAGGCTCTGGGCCATGAGCAGTTCTTC	CASSQALGHEQFF
TRBV18	17	.	.	TRBJ1-6	TGTGCCAGCTCACCGCGCTCCGGGACTTCCTATAATTCACCCCTCCACTTT	CASSPRSGTSYNSPLHF
TRBV7-6	17	.	TRBD2	TRBJ2-1	TGTGCCAGCAGCTCCCCGACTAGCGGGGGCTCCTACAATGAGCAGTTCTTC	CASSSPTSGGSYNEQFF
TRBV6-2/TRBV6-3	16	once	TRBD1	TRBJ1-6	TGTGCCAGCAGTCCCCGGGACAGGGGGCGGAATTCACCCCTCCACTTT	CASSPRDRGRNSPLHF
TRBV6-5	13	.	.	TRBJ1-5	TGTGCCAGCAGAGGACAGACAAATCAGCCCCAGCATTTT	CASRGQTNQPQHF
TRBV6-2/TRBV6-3	15	.	.	TRBJ1-1	TGTGCCAGCAGTTTGGGGGGACTGATGAACACTGAAGCTTTCTTT	CASSLGGLMNTEAFF
TRBV21-1	17	.	.	TRBJ2-7	TGTGCCAGCAGCAAATCGGAGGTCGGGACAGAAACCTACGAGCAGTACTTC	CASSKSEVGTETYEQYF
TRBV4-3	15	.	.	TRBJ1-3	TGCGCCAGCAGCGAAAGGGGAGGGTCCGGAAACACCATATATTTT	CASSERGGSGNTIYF
TRBV5-4	16	.	TRBD1	TRBJ2-1	TGTGCCAGCAGCTGGGGCGGACAGGGGGCGGGCAATGAGCAGTTCTTC	CASSWGGQGAGNEQFF
TRBV10-3	15	.	.	TRBJ1-3	TGTGCCATCAGTGAGTCGGGAGGGACTGGAAACACCATATATTTT	CAISESGGTGNTIYF
TRBV6-5	14	.	.	TRBJ1-2	TGTGCCAGCAGGACGACCAGCGGGACCTATGGCTACACCTTC	CASRTTSGTYGYTF
TRBV11-2	13	.	.	TRBJ2-7	TGTGCCAGCAGCTTAGTTCCACTCCGCGAGCAGTACTTC	CASSLVPLREQYF